The following is a T cell receptor (beta chain) sequence with its context. Antigen unknown. The data belong to a study of T cell clones after liver transplantation. As for the study in general: Tolerant meant at least one year fully off immunosuppression without liver enzymes above twice normal. The study, taken as a whole, reports: Circulating graft-donor-reactive CD4 TCRbeta sequences fell significantly post-transplant in 5 of 8 subjects.

TCRdb's table, derived via immunoSEQ multiplex PCR, lists solely in-frame clones and lacks some. Among approximately 55,000 clones, more than 65% were seen once, and the ten largest hold less than 10%. V gave up 0 bases and J gave up 0 bases, with 9 bases separating them. This CDR3 is 16 amino acids long. Germline CDR1 reads SGDLS; CDR2 reads YYNGEE. The TCR originated in a human patient who received a liver transplant. Some T cells may be graft donor cells. The material was CD4+ T cells from blood, obtained about 56 months after liver transplant. The chain carries TRBV9 and TRBJ2-2; D gene unclear. This chain's CDR3 is CASSVEKGANTGELFF. The CDR3 DNA sequence: TGTGCCAGCAGCGTAGAAAAGGGCGCGAACACCGGGGAGCTGTTTTTT.